A single sample is the source of the 29 T cell receptor beta chains below, sequenced in a study of PD-1 blockade in classical Hodgkin lymphoma. Data came from immunoSEQ multiplex PCR; TCRdb stores just in-frame clones and leaves some out. This table holds about 9,900 clones, around 68% found once. Stated time point: cycle 4 day 1 (C4D1), after five to seven weeks of nivolumab. No patient escaped relapse after autologous stem cell transplantation, and brentuximab vedotin exposure varied. Magnetic negative selection, applied to thawed PBMCs, was used to isolate the CD8+ T cells. This specimen was CD8+ T cells from blood, taken before the fourth cycle of nivolumab. The receptor source for this set is a human donor with classical Hodgkin lymphoma.

This clone was counted between two and nine times. The chain joins TRBV4-1 to TRBJ1-1; 9 bases align to TRBD1. Looked up from germline, CDR1 is MGHRA and CDR2 is YSYEKL. The CDR3 covers 15 residues. With V trimmed by 4 bases and J by 3 bases, 6 bases remained unmatched. The CDR3 DNA reads TGCGCCAGCAGCCGGTACCGGGACAGGGACACTGAAGCTTTCTTT. Translating gives CASSRYRDRDTEAFF.

J is TRBJ1-2 and V is TRBV27; 7 bases agree with TRBD1. Germline CDR1 and CDR2: MNHEY and SMNVEV (reference sequence). Germline trimming cut 4 bases from V and 2 bases from J; bases unmatched to any gene: 7. CDR3 length equals 15 residues. This CDR3 reads CASSSGGKWNYGYTF. In nucleotides, the CDR3 is TGTGCCAGCAGTTCAGGGGGGAAATGGAACTATGGCTACACCTTC.

V and J are TRBV11-3 and TRBJ1-1; TRBD1 aligns across 10 bases. The junction had 8 bases not matched to a gene; V was cut back by 5 bases and J by 5 bases. Germline CDR1 is SGHNT and CDR2 is YENEEA. The CDR3 runs to 15 residues. This CDR3 reads CASSPETGGYTEAFF. CDR3 nucleotide sequence: TGTGCCAGCAGCCCCGAGACAGGGGGCTATACTGAAGCTTTCTTT. The entire variable domain, with the rest obtained from reference TRBV11-3 and TRBJ1-1, is as follows: EAGVVQSPRYKIIEKKQPVAFWCNPISGHNTLYWYLQNLGQGPELLIRYENEEAVDDSQLPKDRFSAERLKGVDSTLKIQPAELGDSAVYLCASSPETGGYTEAFFGQGTRLTVV.

This rearrangement joins TRBV14 to TRBJ2-7; possibly TRBD1 for D (5 bases). This CDR3 has 13 amino acids. The V gene lost 8 bases and the J gene lost 0 bases, with 11 bases spanning the gap. CDR1 SGHDN and CDR2 FVKESK come from the germline V gene. The CDR3 here is CASAWGRSYEQYF. DNA for the CDR3: TGTGCCAGCGCATGGGGCCGCTCCTACGAGCAGTACTTC.

The rearrangement joins TRBV19 to TRBJ1-1; D not certain. Trimming removed 3 bases from V and 4 bases from J, with 21 bases in between. This CDR3 is built from 17 residues. The germline CDR1 and CDR2 sequences are LNHDA and SQIVND (reference sequence). CDR3 coding DNA: TGTGCCAGTAGTATTAGCGAGGGCGGTTTGAAAGCCACTGAAGCTTTCTTT. Translating gives CASSISEGGLKATEAFF.

V gene TRBV7-9 combines with J gene TRBJ1-1; D is unclear. Germline V gene lookup returns CDR1 SEHNR and CDR2 FQNEAQ (reference sequence). Trimming removed 2 bases at V and 6 bases at J, with 13 bases between. The CDR3 sequence is 14 residues long. As DNA, the CDR3 is TGTGCCAGCAGCTTAAACCCCTTCTTCGCTGAAGCTTTCTTT. It yields the protein CASSLNPFFAEAFF.

In this sample, this clone turned up once. The chain links TRBV7-8 to TRBJ2-3; maybe TRBD2 (5 bases). V lost 1 base to trimming and J lost 3 bases, with 8 bases between them. This CDR3 comprises 14 residues. Germline lookup yields CDR1 SGHVS and CDR2 FQNEAQ. The CDR3 DNA reads TGTGCCAGCAGCTTAGGAGGACTGACAGATACGCAGTATTTT. This gives the protein CASSLGGLTDTQYF.

The table lists this clone with a few counts. This chain links TRBV19 with TRBJ2-7; D possibly corresponds to TRBD2 (6 bases). Trimming pared 6 bases from V and 3 bases from J, leaving 12 bases between. Germline CDR1 reads LNHDA; CDR2 reads SQIVND (reference sequence). The CDR3 totals 13 residues. CDR3 nucleotides: TGTGCCAGTAGCCCGGGACTTAGCTACGAGCAGTACTTC. Its translation is CASSPGLSYEQYF.

The V call is TRBV7-9, the J call TRBJ2-2; D gene ambiguous. Germline CDR1 SEHNR, CDR2 FQNEAQ (reference sequence). This CDR3 spans 11 amino acids. Trimming pared 7 bases from V and 8 bases from J, leaving 8 bases between. DNA for the CDR3: TGTGCCAGCAATCTGGGGGGGGAGCTGTTTTTT. Translation gives CASNLGGELFF.

This chain uses TRBV30 with TRBJ2-7; no clear D gene. Trimming stripped 3 bases from V and 1 base from J, with 4 bases between. This CDR3 region has 11 residues. Germline V CDR1 and CDR2: GTSNPN, SVGIG (reference sequence). The CDR3 bases are TGTGCCTGGAGCCTATCCTACGAGCAGTACTTC. The encoded protein is CAWSLSYEQYF.

This chain joins TRBV29-1 and TRBJ2-2, with TRBD2 matching 7 bases. The J segment lost 3 bases and the V segment lost 6 bases, leaving 13 bases of the junction unmatched. CDR1 is SQVTM and CDR2 is ANQGSEA in the germline V gene. This CDR3 has 16 amino acids. This CDR3 reads CSVDGLEENDTGELFF. CDR3 sequence (DNA): TGCAGCGTGGACGGACTAGAGGAGAACGACACCGGGGAGCTGTTTTTT.

This sequence joins TRBV9 and TRBJ2-3, with 7 bases matching TRBD2. CDR3 length: 15 amino acids. CDR1 SGDLS and CDR2 YYNGEE come from the germline V gene. The ends lost 1 base at V and 1 base at J; junction bases unmatched: 3. CDR3: CASSVRDYRTDTQYF. CDR3 nucleotides: TGTGCCAGCAGCGTACGGGACTACCGCACAGATACGCAGTATTTT.

The genes are TRBV7-9 and TRBJ1-3; D is unclear. The CDR3 spans 14 residues. The germline CDR1 and CDR2 sequences are SEHNR and FQNEAQ (reference sequence). Trimming pared 5 bases from V and 1 base from J, leaving 9 bases between. Here the CDR3 reads CASSNPRSGNTIYF. DNA of the CDR3: TGTGCCAGCAGCAACCCCCGGTCTGGAAACACCATATATTTT.

This clone was picked up one time. V and J are TRBV9 and TRBJ2-6; D is unclear. V lost 0 bases, J lost 0 bases, and 13 bases lay in between. The CDR3 runs 18 residues. CDR1 SGDLS and CDR2 YYNGEE come from the germline V gene. CDR3 residues: CASSVAGTVASGANVLTF. CDR3 coding DNA: TGTGCCAGCAGCGTAGCAGGAACGGTCGCCTCTGGGGCCAACGTCCTGACTTTC. Combining the CDR3 with reference TRBV9 and TRBJ2-6 gives the whole variable domain DSGVTQTPKHLITATGQRVTLRCSPRSGDLSVYWYQQSLDQGLQFLIQYYNGEERAKGNILERFSAQQFPDLHSELNLSSLELGDSALYFCASSVAGTVASGANVLTFGAGSRLTVL.

The genes are TRBV18 and TRBJ2-2; D gene unclear. This CDR3 comprises 13 residues. CDR1 and CDR2 from the germline V gene are KGHSH and LQKENI. V was trimmed by 3 bases and J by 4 bases, leaving 6 bases between them. Here the CDR3 DNA reads TGTGCCAGCTCACCGTTCGCCACCGGGGAGCTGTTTTTT. It codes for CASSPFATGELFF.

The chain is built from TRBV29-1 and TRBJ1-2; D possibly corresponds to TRBD1 (5 bases). Germline CDR1 and CDR2: SQVTM and ANQGSEA. V lost 7 bases to trimming and J lost 0 bases, with 12 bases between them. CDR3 length: 13 residues. CDR3 sequence reads: CSAQETANYGYTF. CDR3 in DNA: TGCAGCGCCCAGGAGACAGCTAACTATGGCTACACCTTC.

The V and J genes are TRBV4-3 and TRBJ2-7, with 11 bases fitting TRBD2. The V segment lost 0 bases and the J segment 5 bases; nucleotides outside the gene matches: 6. CDR1 and CDR2 (germline): LGHNA, YSLEER. The CDR3 covers 16 residues. CDR3 nucleotides: TGCGCCAGCAGCCAAGATGCCGGGACTAGCGGCGACGAGCAGTACTTC. Its translation: CASSQDAGTSGDEQYF.

The V and J genes are TRBV9 and TRBJ2-7; D unresolved. Germline CDR1 reads SGDLS; CDR2 reads YYNGEE. Trimming took 3 bases from V and 6 from J, leaving 13 bases between them. This CDR3 has 13 amino acids. The CDR3 sequence is CASSALLLGEQYF. In DNA, the CDR3 is TGTGCCAGCAGCGCCCTTCTGTTAGGCGAGCAGTACTTC.

This clone occurred a few times. The DNA for the CDR3 is TGTGCCTGGAGTCCAGGGAAGAACACTGAAGCTTTCTTT. This encodes CAWSPGKNTEAFF. The chain combines TRBV30 with TRBJ1-1, with TRBD1 as a possible D gene (5 bases). This CDR3 comprises 13 residues. Trimming cost V 2 bases and J 1 base, with 8 bases left between them. Germline assignment: CDR1 GTSNPN and CDR2 SVGIG (reference sequence).

J is TRBJ2-7 and V is TRBV7-2; D ambiguous. CDR1 and CDR2 from the germline V gene are SGHTA and FQGNSA. The CDR3 runs 15 residues. V dropped 0 bases and J dropped 2 bases, with 11 bases sitting between them. CDR3 nucleotides: TGTGCCAGCAGCTTAGCGGTAGAGCCAACCTACGAGCAGTACTTC. It is translated as CASSLAVEPTYEQYF.

The chain carries TRBV9 and TRBJ2-2; 8 nucleotides line up with TRBD1. V trimming: 4 bases; J trimming: 6 bases; junction bases outside the gene matches: 8. Per the germline V gene, CDR1 is SGDLS and CDR2 is YYNGEE. The CDR3 has 15 amino acids. The CDR3 DNA reads as TGTGCCAGCAGCTCAGACAGGGGAATAGCCGGGGAGCTGTTTTTT. It encodes CASSSDRGIAGELFF.

A few counts support this clone. The chain employs TRBV14 and TRBJ2-1; 8 bases are shared with TRBD2. The germline CDR1 and CDR2 sequences are SGHDN and FVKESK. With V trimmed by 5 bases and J by 15 bases, 6 bases remained unmatched. The CDR3 covers 11 residues. This CDR3 reads CASSYGTSRFF. Written as DNA, the CDR3 is TGTGCCAGCAGCTACGGGACTAGTCGGTTCTTC.

V gene TRBV7-2 combines with J gene TRBJ2-7; 15 nucleotides line up with TRBD2. J was trimmed by 7 bases and V by 3 bases; bases with no gene match: 4. Germline-derived CDR1 and CDR2 are SGHTA and FQGNSA. This CDR3 has 15 residues. The CDR3 reads CASSFGTSGRMEQYF. The CDR3 bases are TGTGCCAGCAGCTTTGGGACTAGCGGGAGGATGGAGCAGTACTTC.

This clone was found a few times. The chain couples TRBV11-2 to TRBJ2-5; 11 positions agree with TRBD2. V was clipped by 5 bases and J by 5 bases; unmatched bases: 10. The CDR3 length is 16 residues. Germline CDR1 SGHAT, CDR2 FQNNGV. CDR3 DNA: TGTGCCAGCAGCCTGTTAGCGGGAGGGCCAGGGGAGACCCAGTACTTC. Translating it yields CASSLLAGGPGETQYF.

This clone has just one count. The chain is built from TRBV6-5 and TRBJ2-2; a possible D gene is TRBD2 (5 bases). The V gene lost 0 bases and the J gene lost 4 bases, with 6 bases spanning the gap. This CDR3 spans 14 amino acids. Germline CDR1 is MNHEY and CDR2 is SVGAGI. CDR3 bases: TGTGCCAGCAGTTACTCGAGGGTCACCGGGGAGCTGTTTTTT. This codes for CASSYSRVTGELFF.

This clone was seen just once. The chain uses TRBV5-1 and TRBJ2-1; 7 nucleotides match TRBD2. V shed 2 bases, J shed 9 bases, and the junction held 5 bases outside the gene matches. This CDR3 region has 13 residues. Germline V gene sequence: CDR1 SGHRS, CDR2 YFSETQ. The CDR3 region has the DNA TGCGCCAGCAGCTTTTTGGGGGAGGGTGAGCAGTTCTTC. This gives the protein CASSFLGEGEQFF. The full variable domain, rest sourced from reference TRBV5-1 and TRBJ2-1, is KAGVTQTPRYLIKTRGQQVTLSCSPISGHRSVSWYQQTPGQGLQFLFEYFSETQRNKGNFPGRFSGRQFSNSRSEMNVSTLELGDSALYLCASSFLGEGEQFFGPGTRLTVL.

The rearrangement uses TRBV27 and TRBJ2-7; 7 bases match TRBD1. CDR1 and CDR2 (germline): MNHEY, SMNVEV (reference sequence). Germline trimming cut 3 bases from V and 1 base from J; bases unmatched to any gene: 0. The CDR3 has 13 amino acids. CDR3 protein: CASSLGQSYEQYF. CDR3 coding DNA: TGTGCCAGCAGTTTGGGACAGTCCTACGAGCAGTACTTC.

The rearrangement links TRBV29-1 to TRBJ2-3; D possibly corresponds to TRBD1 (6 bases). The CDR3 contains 16 residues. CDR1 and CDR2 from the germline V gene are SQVTM and ANQGSEA. V shed 5 bases and J shed 2 bases, with 20 bases lying between them. DNA for the CDR3: TGCAGCGTTCTCTGGGTCCAGGGGCGGAACACAGATACGCAGTATTTT. Protein sequence: CSVLWVQGRNTDTQYF.

The chain links TRBV13 to TRBJ1-4, with TRBD1 as a possible D gene (5 bases). Per germline, CDR1 PRHDT and CDR2 FYEKMQ (reference sequence). V shed 2 bases and J shed 3 bases, with 13 bases lying between them. CDR3 length: 16 residues. CDR3: CASSLRSGRPNEKLFF. CDR3 DNA: TGTGCCAGCAGCTTACGGTCAGGGAGGCCTAATGAAAAACTGTTTTTT. Based on the CDR3 plus reference TRBV13 and TRBJ1-4, the full variable domain is AAGVIQSPRHLIKEKRETATLKCYPIPRHDTVYWYQQGPGQDPQFLISFYEKMQSDKGSIPDRFSAQQFSDYHSELNMSSLELGDSALYFCASSLRSGRPNEKLFFGSGTQLSVL.